This T cell receptor beta chain derives from a study of T cell responses to AZD1222 COVID-19 vaccine. Overall study results and limits: Donors in the cohort were predominantly white British and more often female, and clonal diversity was possibly underestimated.

Only one count was recorded for this clone. Its antigen is unknown. The method was immunoSEQ multiplex PCR; TCRdb's version includes in-frame clones alone and lacks a portion of them. The sample shows 130,000 or so clones, around 85% of them seen only once. Trimming left V 6 bases short and J 2 bases short, with 10 bases between. CDR1 and CDR2 (germline): KGHSH, LQKENI. This CDR3 region has 14 residues. J is TRBJ2-2 and V is TRBV18, with a possible D match to TRBD2 (6 bases). Here the sequenced sample was peripheral blood, taken 28 days after the second dose of the MenACWY control vaccine. This clonotype was obtained from an adult who received the MenACWY meningococcal vaccine as a control. This CDR3 reads CASSRDSNTGELFF. DNA of the CDR3: TGTGCCAGCTCGCGGGACTCCAACACCGGGGAGCTGTTTTTT.